This TCR beta chain was found in a study of blood T cell repertoires in COVID-19. Background on the study: PBMCs, B-cell-depleted T cells, or T cells provided the cDNA or gDNA that made up the material.

The CDR3 is 16 amino acids. Germline-derived CDR1 and CDR2 are SNHLY and FYNNEI. V shed 5 bases, J shed 1 base, and the junction held 1 base outside the gene matches. Authors' analysis steps: Nucleated cell number was recorded as an estimate derived from reference gene primer amplification. This table comes from immunoSEQ multiplex PCR, and its TCRdb copy is limited to in-frame clones, with some not included. V, J and clone size reflect that table, while D and trimming were determined from the DNA. In the table there are approximately 220,000 clones, around four fifths of which are singletons. This sequence joins TRBV2 and TRBJ2-2; 13 nucleotides line up with TRBD2. The clonotype was recovered from a woman between 55 and 75 years old who had recovered from COVID-19. Sequenced sample: peripheral blood. For the CDR3, the DNA is TGTGCCAGCAGTCGACTAGCGGGGGGGAACACCGGGGAGCTGTTTTTT. This translates into CASSRLAGGNTGELFF.